The T cell receptor beta chain under discussion was sequenced for a study of T-cell reconstitution after alpha-beta-depleted transplantation in children. Many counts were recorded for this clonotype. With 6 bases removed from V and 4 bases from J, the gap between germline ends came to 13 bases. The CDR3 length is 13 residues. The V gene's germline CDR1 is DFQATT and CDR2 SNEGSKA (reference sequence). The TCRbeta library incorporated unique molecular identifiers. TCRdb re-derived calls from the PCR reads in MiXCR, one entry per CDR3 protein. The sample holds 360,000 or so distinct CDR3 sequences; just over 20% are singletons and the top ten take 3% to 4%.

Sequencing was performed on PBMCs from the stem cell graft donor, taken from the stem cell graft. This clonotype was sampled from a human donor who donated a stem cell graft to a child with acute myeloid leukemia. The chain combines TRBV20-1 with TRBJ2-1; D unresolved. Written as DNA, the CDR3 is TGCAGTGCGCCGCTTGTACTGTACAATGAGCAGTTCTTC. Protein product: CSAPLVLYNEQFF.